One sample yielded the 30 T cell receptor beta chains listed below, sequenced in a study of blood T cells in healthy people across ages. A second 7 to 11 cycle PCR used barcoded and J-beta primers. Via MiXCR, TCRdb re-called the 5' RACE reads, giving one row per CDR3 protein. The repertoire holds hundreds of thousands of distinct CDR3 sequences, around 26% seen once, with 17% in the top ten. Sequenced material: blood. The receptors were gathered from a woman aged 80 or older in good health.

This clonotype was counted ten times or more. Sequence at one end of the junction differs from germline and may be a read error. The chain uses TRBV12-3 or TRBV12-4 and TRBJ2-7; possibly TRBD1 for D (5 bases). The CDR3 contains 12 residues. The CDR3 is CASRLGVQEQYF. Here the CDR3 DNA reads TGTGCCAGCAGATTAGGGGTCCAAGAGCAGTACTTC.

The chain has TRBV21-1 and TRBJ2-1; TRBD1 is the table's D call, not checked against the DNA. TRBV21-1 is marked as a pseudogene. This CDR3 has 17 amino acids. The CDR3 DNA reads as TGTGCCAGCACCCTCCGCCGAGGGGGTCTTTCCTACAATGAGCAGTTCTTC. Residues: CASTLRRGGLSYNEQFF.

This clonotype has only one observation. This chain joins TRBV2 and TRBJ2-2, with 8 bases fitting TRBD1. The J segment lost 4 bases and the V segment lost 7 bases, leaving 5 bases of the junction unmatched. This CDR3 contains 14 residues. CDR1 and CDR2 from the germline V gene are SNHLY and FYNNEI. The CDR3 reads CASKFTGGTGELFF. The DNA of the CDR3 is TGTGCCAGCAAGTTTACAGGGGGCACCGGGGAGCTGTTTTTT.

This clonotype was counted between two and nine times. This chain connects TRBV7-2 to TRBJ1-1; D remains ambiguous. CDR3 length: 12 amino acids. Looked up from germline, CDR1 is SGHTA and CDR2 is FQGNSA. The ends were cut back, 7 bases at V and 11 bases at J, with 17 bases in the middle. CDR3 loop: CASTFRSAEAFF. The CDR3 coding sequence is TGTGCCAGCACCTTTAGATCGGCAGAGGCTTTCTTT.

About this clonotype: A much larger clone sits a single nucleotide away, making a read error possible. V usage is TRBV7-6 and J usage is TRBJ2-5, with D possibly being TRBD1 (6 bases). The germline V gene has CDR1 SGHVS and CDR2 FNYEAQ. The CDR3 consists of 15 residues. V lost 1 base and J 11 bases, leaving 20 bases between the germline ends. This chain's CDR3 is CASSLGGYRANEQYF. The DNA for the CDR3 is TGTGCCAGCAGCTTAGGAGGGTACAGGGCCAATGAGCAGTACTTC.

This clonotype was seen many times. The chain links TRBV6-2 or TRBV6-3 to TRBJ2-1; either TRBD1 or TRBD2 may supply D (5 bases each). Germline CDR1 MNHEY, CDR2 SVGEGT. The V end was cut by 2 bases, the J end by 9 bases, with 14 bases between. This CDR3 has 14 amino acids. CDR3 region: CASSYKWGWGEQFF. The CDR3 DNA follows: TGTGCCAGCAGTTACAAGTGGGGGTGGGGTGAGCAGTTCTTC.

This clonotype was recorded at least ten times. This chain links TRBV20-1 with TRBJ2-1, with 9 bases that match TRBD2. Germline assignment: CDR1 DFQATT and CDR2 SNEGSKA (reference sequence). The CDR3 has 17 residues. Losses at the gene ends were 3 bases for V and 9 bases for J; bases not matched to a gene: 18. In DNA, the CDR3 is TGCAGTGCTAGGGATCTAGCGGGGAGCTTTTCTGGGGGTGAGCAGTTCTTC. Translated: CSARDLAGSFSGGEQFF.

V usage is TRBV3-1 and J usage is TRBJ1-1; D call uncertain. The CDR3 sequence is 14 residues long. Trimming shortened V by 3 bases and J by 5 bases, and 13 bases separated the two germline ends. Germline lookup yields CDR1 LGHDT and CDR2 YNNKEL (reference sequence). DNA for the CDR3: TGTGCCAGCAGCCACCCGGCCGGAGGGACTGAAGCTTTCTTT. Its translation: CASSHPAGGTEAFF.

CDR3 coding DNA: TGTGCCAGCAGTTTTTCTAGGGCCACCGGGGAGCTGTTTTTT. Protein product: CASSFSRATGELFF. The chain carries TRBV12-3 or TRBV12-4 and TRBJ2-2; no reliable D call. The CDR3 has 14 amino acids. V lost 3 bases and J 4 bases, leaving 9 bases between the germline ends.

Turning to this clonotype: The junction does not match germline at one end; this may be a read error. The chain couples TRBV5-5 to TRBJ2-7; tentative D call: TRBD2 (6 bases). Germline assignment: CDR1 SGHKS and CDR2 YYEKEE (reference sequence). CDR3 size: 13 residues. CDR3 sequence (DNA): TGTGCCGGCAGCTTGGAGGGAAGCTACGAGCAGTACTTC. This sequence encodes CAGSLEGSYEQYF.

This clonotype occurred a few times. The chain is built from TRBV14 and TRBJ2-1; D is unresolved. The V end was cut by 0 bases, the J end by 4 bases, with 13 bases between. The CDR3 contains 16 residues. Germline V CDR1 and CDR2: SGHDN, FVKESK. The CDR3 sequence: CASSQDDDGLYNEQFF. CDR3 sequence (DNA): TGTGCCAGCAGCCAAGATGACGACGGGTTGTACAATGAGCAGTTCTTC.

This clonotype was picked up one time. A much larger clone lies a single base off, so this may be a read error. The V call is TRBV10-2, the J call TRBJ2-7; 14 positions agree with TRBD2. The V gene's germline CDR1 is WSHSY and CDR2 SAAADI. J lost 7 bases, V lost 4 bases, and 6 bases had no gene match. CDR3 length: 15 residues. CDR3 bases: TGCGCCAGCAGTGGCGGACTAGCGGGGGGAAATGAGCAGTACTTC. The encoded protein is CASSGGLAGGNEQYF.

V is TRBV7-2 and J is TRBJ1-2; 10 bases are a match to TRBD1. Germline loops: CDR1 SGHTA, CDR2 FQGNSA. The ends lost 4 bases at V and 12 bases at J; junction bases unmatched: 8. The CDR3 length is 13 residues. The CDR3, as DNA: TGTGCCAGCAGCTGGAGACCGGGACAGGGGAACACCTTC. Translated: CASSWRPGQGNTF.

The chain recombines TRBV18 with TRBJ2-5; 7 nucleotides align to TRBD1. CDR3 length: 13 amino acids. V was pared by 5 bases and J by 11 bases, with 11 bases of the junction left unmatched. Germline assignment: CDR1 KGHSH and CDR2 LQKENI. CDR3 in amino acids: CASSVGQYNEQYF. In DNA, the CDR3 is TGTGCCAGCTCAGTGGGACAGTACAATGAGCAGTACTTC.

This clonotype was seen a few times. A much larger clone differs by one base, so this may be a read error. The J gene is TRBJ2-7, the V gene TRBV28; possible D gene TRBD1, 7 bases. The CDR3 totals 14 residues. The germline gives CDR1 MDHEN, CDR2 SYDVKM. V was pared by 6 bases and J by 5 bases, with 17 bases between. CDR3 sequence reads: CASSLSGGCDEQYF. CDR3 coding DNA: TGTGCCAGCAGCCTCTCAGGGGGGTGTGACGAGCAGTACTTC.

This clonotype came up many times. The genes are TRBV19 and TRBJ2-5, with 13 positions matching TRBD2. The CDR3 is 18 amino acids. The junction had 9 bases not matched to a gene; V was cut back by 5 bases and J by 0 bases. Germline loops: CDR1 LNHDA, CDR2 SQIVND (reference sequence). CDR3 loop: CASSRNRLAGGNQETQYF. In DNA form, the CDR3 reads TGTGCCAGTAGTCGTAACCGACTAGCGGGGGGTAACCAAGAGACCCAGTACTTC.

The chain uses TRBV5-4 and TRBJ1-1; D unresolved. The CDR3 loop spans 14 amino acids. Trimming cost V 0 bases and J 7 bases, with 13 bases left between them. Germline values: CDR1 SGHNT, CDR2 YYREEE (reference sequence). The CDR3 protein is CASSLVGFSGEAFF. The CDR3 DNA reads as TGTGCCAGCAGCTTGGTAGGGTTTTCTGGTGAAGCTTTCTTT.

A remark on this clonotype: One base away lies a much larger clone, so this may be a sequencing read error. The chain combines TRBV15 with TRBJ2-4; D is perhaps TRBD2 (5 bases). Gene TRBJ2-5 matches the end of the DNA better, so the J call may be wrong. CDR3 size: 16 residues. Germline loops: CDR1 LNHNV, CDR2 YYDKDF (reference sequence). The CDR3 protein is CATSTFPGRGRETQYF. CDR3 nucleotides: TGTGCCACCAGCACTTTTCCTGGTCGGGGTCGAGAGACCCAGTACTTC.

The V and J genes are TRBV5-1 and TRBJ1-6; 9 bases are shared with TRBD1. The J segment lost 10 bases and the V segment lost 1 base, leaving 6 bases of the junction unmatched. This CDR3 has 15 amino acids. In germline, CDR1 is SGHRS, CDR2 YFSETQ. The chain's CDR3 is CASSLWDRDGSPLHF. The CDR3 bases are TGCGCCAGCAGCTTGTGGGACAGGGATGGATCACCCCTCCACTTT.

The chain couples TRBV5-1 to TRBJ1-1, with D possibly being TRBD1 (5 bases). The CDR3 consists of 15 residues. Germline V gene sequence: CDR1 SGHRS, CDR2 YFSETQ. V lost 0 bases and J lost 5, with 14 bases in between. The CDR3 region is CASSLAWGGGTEAFF. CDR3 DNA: TGCGCCAGCAGCTTGGCCTGGGGCGGGGGGACTGAAGCTTTCTTT.

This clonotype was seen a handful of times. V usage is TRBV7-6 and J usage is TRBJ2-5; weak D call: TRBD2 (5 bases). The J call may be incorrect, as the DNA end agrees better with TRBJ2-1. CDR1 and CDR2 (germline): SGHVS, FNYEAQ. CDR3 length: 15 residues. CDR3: CASSVGSGVQETQFF. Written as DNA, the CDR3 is TGTGCCAGCAGCGTGGGGAGTGGAGTACAAGAGACCCAGTTCTTC.

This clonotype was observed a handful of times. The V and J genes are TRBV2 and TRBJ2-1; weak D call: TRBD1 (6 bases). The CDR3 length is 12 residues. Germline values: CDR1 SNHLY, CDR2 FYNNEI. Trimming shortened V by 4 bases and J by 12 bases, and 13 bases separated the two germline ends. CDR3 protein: CASSAPRGGQFF. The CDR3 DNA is TGTGCCAGCAGTGCCCCCCGAGGGGGGCAGTTCTTC.

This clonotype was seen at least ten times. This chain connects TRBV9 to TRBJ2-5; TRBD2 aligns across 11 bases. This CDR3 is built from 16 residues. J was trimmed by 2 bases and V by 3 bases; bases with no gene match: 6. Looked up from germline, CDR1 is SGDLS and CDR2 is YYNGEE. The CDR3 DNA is TGTGCCAGCAGCGCCGGACTAGCGGGCTATCAAGAGACCCAGTACTTC. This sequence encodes CASSAGLAGYQETQYF.

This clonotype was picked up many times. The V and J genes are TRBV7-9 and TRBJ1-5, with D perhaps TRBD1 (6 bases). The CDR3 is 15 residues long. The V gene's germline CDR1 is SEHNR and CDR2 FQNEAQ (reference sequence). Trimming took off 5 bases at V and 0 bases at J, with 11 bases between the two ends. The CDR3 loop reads CASSNGQYSNQPQHF. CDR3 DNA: TGTGCCAGCAGCAACGGACAGTATAGCAATCAGCCCCAGCATTTT.

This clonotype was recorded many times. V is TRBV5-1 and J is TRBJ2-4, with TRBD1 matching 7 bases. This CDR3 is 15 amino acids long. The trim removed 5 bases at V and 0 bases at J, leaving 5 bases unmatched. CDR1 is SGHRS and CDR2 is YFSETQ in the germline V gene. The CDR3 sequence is CASRQGNVAKNIQYF. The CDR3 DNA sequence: TGCGCCAGCAGACAGGGGAACGTAGCCAAAAACATTCAGTACTTC.

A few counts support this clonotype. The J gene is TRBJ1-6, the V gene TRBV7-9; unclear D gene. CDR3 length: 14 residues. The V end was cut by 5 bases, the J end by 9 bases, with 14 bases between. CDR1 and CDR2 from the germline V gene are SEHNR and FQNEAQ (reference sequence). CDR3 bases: TGTGCCAGCAGCCGAGAGATCGGGAGTTCACCCCTCCACTTT. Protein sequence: CASSREIGSSPLHF. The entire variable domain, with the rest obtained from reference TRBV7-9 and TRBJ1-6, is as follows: DTGVSQNPRHKITKRGQNVTFRCDPISEHNRLYWYRQTLGQGPEFLTYFQNEAQLEKSRLLSDRFSAERPKGSFSTLEIQRTEQGDSAMYLCASSREIGSSPLHFGNGTRLTVT.

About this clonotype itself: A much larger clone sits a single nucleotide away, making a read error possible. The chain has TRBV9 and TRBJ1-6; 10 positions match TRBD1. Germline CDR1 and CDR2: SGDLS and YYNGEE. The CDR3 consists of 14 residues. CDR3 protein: CAGSAGQGNSPLHF. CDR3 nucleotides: TGTGCCGGCAGCGCGGGACAGGGGAATTCACCCCTCCACTTT.

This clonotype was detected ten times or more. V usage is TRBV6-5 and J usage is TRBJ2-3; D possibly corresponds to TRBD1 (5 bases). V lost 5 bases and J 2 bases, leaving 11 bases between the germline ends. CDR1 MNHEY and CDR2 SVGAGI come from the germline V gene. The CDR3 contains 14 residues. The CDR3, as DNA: TGTGCCAGCAGTCGCAGGGAACCCACAGATACGCAGTATTTT. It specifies CASSRREPTDTQYF.

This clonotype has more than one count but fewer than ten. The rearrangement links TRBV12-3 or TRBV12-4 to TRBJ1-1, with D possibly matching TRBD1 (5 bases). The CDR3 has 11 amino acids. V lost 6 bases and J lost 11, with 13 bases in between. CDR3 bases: TGTGCCAGCAGACTCGGGACGGGGGCTTTCTTT. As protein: CASRLGTGAFF.

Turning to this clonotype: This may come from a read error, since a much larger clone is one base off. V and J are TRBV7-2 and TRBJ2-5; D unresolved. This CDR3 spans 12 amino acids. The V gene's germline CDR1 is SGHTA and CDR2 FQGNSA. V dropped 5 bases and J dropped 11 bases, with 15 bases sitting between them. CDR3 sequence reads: CASSTLGAEQYF. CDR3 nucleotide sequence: TGTGCCAGCAGCACCCTTGGCGCAGAGCAGTACTTC.